Sequencing of this T cell receptor beta chain was carried out in a study of blood T cell repertoires in COVID-19. On the study more broadly: Acute and convalescent COVID-19 samples came from the United States, Italy and Spain. The cDNA or gDNA used as material had been derived from T cells, B-cell-depleted T cells, or PBMCs.

Study processing details: Amplifying reference gene primers gave estimates of nucleated cell counts. Assay: immunoSEQ multiplex PCR; the TCRdb copy retains only in-frame clones and omits some. The V and J calls and the clone size are those of that table, but D and trimming were determined from the DNA. This table holds around 43,000 clones, about 80% found once. The germline V gene has CDR1 ENHRY and CDR2 SYGVKD. The V segment lost 0 bases and the J segment 7 bases; nucleotides outside the gene matches: 9. This CDR3 spans 17 amino acids. The sample comprised peripheral blood. The rearrangement joins TRBV10-3 to TRBJ2-1; 10 nucleotides align to TRBD2. This TCR was sampled from a human donor in a cohort sampled during active COVID-19. CDR3 sequence: CAISESNSASGSNEQFF. Written as DNA, the CDR3 is TGTGCCATCAGTGAGTCGAATTCGGCTAGCGGGAGTAATGAGCAGTTCTTC.